Sequencing of this TCR beta chain was carried out in a study of OX40 agonist ivuxolimab in advanced cancers. On the study more broadly: Every 2 weeks, patients got intravenous ivuxolimab at one of six dose levels (0.01-10 mg/kg).

Study-wide findings and caveats: Near-lowest levels of clonal expansion characterized partial responders at 0.1-3.0 mg/kg. The average count of expanded clones was higher among CD8+ T cells than among CD4+.

In this sample, this clone turned up a few times. Its target is unknown. The repertoire was sequenced with immunoSEQ multiplex PCR; TCRdb's copy has only in-frame clones and lacks some. Here the sample spans some 86,000 clones, around 90% being singletons. The clonotype originates from an adult with an advanced solid tumor such as melanoma, head and neck, liver or kidney cancer. Sample: CD4+ or CD8+ T cells sorted from blood, taken in a trial of the OX40 agonist ivuxolimab.

CDR3 loop: CASSDLYEQYV. Written as DNA, the CDR3 is TGCGCCAGCAGTGATCTCTACGAGCAGTACGTC. The genes are TRBV10-2 and TRBJ2-7; D gene unclear. Trimming left V 3 bases short and J 3 bases short, with 3 bases between. Germline V lookup: CDR1 WSHSY, CDR2 SAAADI. The CDR3 length is 11 residues.